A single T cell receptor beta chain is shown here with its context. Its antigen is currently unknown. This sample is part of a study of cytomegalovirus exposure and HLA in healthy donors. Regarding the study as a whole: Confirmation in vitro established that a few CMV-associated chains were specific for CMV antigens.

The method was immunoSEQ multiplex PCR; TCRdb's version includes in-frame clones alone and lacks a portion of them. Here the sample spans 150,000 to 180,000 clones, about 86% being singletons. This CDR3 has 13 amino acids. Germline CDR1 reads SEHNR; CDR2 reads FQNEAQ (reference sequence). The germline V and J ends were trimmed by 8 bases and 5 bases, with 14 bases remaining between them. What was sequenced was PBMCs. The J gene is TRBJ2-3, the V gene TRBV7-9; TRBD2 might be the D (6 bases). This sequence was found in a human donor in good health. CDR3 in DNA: TGTGCCAGCGGTACGGGGGTGGGAGATACGCAGTATTTT. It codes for CASGTGVGDTQYF.